These 8 T cell receptor beta chains were all obtained from the same sample, sequenced in a study of T-cell memory formation after mild COVID-19. From the 5' RACE reads, TCRdb called clonotypes with MiXCR, one entry per CDR3 protein. Of 470,000 or so distinct CDR3 sequences listed, roughly 18% are singletons. Sequenced: PBMCs or a T cell subset sorted from them (not recorded which). The receptors come from an adult woman who had mild COVID-19 (a few samples of this study predate the infection). Cell type and time point are not known.

The V and J genes are TRBV9 and TRBJ2-7; D tentatively fits TRBD1 or TRBD2 (5 bases each). Germline-derived CDR1 and CDR2 are SGDLS and YYNGEE. The CDR3 consists of 15 residues. V was trimmed by 2 bases and J by 3 bases, leaving 15 bases between them. The CDR3 nucleotides are TGTGCCAGCAGCGTGGGGGACCTGGGACGCTACGAGCAGTACTTC. Protein sequence: CASSVGDLGRYEQYF.

The J gene is TRBJ2-2, the V gene TRBV5-1; weak D call: TRBD1 (6 bases). CDR1 and CDR2 from the germline V gene are SGHRS and YFSETQ. The V end lost 4 bases, the J end lost 7 bases, and 14 bases lay between the germline ends. The CDR3 loop spans 14 amino acids. CDR3: CASSPRQGNGELFF. The CDR3 region has the DNA TGCGCCAGCAGCCCGAGGCAGGGGAACGGGGAGCTGTTTTTT. Combining the CDR3 with reference TRBV5-1 and TRBJ2-2 gives the whole variable domain KAGVTQTPRYLIKTRGQQVTLSCSPISGHRSVSWYQQTPGQGLQFLFEYFSETQRNKGNFPGRFSGRQFSNSRSEMNVSTLELGDSALYLCASSPRQGNGELFFGEGSRLTVL.

This clonotype was observed a few times. The J gene is TRBJ1-3, the V gene TRBV7-6; D uncertain. The germline V gene has CDR1 SGHVS and CDR2 FNYEAQ. This CDR3 has 15 residues. Trimming stripped 5 bases from V and 0 bases from J, with 11 bases between. The CDR3: CASSHRRDSGNTIYF. CDR3 sequence (DNA): TGTGCCAGCAGCCACCGGCGAGACTCTGGAAACACCATATATTTT.

This clonotype came up once. The chain has TRBV6-5 and TRBJ1-1; tentatively, D is TRBD1 (6 bases). V was pared by 6 bases and J by 1 base, with 15 bases between. CDR3 size: 15 residues. The germline CDR1 and CDR2 sequences are MNHEY and SVGAGI. The CDR3 loop reads CASSPRGGGNTEAFF. In nucleotides, the CDR3 is TGTGCCAGCAGCCCTCGTGGAGGGGGGAACACTGAAGCTTTCTTT.

This clonotype was seen more than once but under ten times. This rearrangement joins TRBV2 to TRBJ2-3, with 8 bases identical to TRBD1. There are 14 residues in the CDR3. Looked up from germline, CDR1 is SNHLY and CDR2 is FYNNEI. J gave up 4 bases and V 6 bases, and 6 bases lay outside the gene matches. CDR3 in DNA: TGTGCCAGCAGGGCCACGACAGGGGCAGATACGCAGTATTTT. Translating it yields CASRATTGADTQYF.

The CDR3 nucleotides read TGTGCCAGTAGTACTTCGGGACTTGTAGCTTTCTTT. The encoded protein is CASSTSGLVAFF. The genes are TRBV19 and TRBJ1-1; tentatively, D is TRBD1 (5 bases). The germline gives CDR1 LNHDA, CDR2 SQIVND (reference sequence). V was pared by 4 bases and J by 10 bases, with 13 bases between. CDR3 length: 12 amino acids.

The chain uses TRBV29-1 and TRBJ2-7; 13 nucleotides line up with TRBD2. The CDR3 consists of 14 residues. CDR1 is SQVTM, CDR2 ANQGSEA, per germline. Germline trimming cut 4 bases from V and 7 bases from J; bases unmatched to any gene: 7. CDR3 in amino acids: CSVGRTSGSPEQYF. In nucleotides, the CDR3 is TGCAGCGTTGGAAGGACTAGCGGGAGTCCTGAGCAGTACTTC.

There are a few counts of this clonotype. The chain recombines TRBV20-1 with TRBJ1-2, with TRBD1 matching over 7 bases. Germline V gene lookup returns CDR1 DFQATT and CDR2 SNEGSKA (reference sequence). The CDR3 is 12 amino acids. V lost 5 bases to trimming and J lost 3 bases; unmatched junction nucleotides: 3. The CDR3 nucleotides are TGCAGTGCTCGGGACAGCTACTATGGCTACACCTTC. Translation: CSARDSYYGYTF.